The clone carrying this T cell receptor beta chain came up once. What it recognizes is unknown. This entry comes from a study of regulatory T cells. Study-level findings and limits: Skewed V and J usage and few unique V-J pairs marked patient repertoires, most in Tregs. Regulatory T cells from CD3G-deficient patients were less diverse than autologous conventional CD4+ cells and control regulatory cells.

The primer mix had 52 TRBV and 13 TRBJ primers. TCRdb keeps only in-frame clones here, not all; method: immunoSEQ multiplex PCR. The sample has 5,000 to 6,500 clones, more than 80% seen once. Patients aged 2 to 39 years had fewer naive T cells. CD4+ T cells were divided by sorting: CD25-high CD127-low Tregs, CD25-low CD127-high conventional cells. CDR1 is MNHNY, CDR2 SVGAGI, per germline (reference sequence). Trimming took off 5 bases at V and 6 bases at J, with 10 bases between the two ends. The length of the CDR3 is 12 residues. The TCR originated in a person aged 18-35 years with CD3G deficiency. The source material was CD4+ Tregs sorted from blood. The chain combines TRBV6-6 with TRBJ2-5; possibly TRBD2 for D (6 bases). This CDR3 is CASSTGGKTQYF. CDR3 sequence (DNA): TGTGCCAGCAGTACAGGAGGGAAGACCCAGTACTTC.